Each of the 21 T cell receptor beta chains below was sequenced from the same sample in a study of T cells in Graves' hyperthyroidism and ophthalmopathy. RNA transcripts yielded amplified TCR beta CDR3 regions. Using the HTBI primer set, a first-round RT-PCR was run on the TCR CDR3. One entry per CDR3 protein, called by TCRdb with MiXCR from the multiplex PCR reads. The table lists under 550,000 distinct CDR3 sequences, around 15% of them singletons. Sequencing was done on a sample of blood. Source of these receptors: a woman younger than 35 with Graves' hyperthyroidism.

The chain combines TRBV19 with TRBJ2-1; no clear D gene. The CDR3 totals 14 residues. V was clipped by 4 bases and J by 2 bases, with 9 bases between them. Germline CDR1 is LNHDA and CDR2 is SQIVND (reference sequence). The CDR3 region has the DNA TGTGCCAGTAGTAGCAGAATTGCCTACAATGAGCAGTTCTTC. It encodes CASSSRIAYNEQFF. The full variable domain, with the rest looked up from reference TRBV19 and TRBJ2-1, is DGGITQSPKYLFRKEGQNVTLSCEQNLNHDAMYWYRQDPGQGLRLIYYSQIVNDFQKGDIAEGYSVSREKKESFPLTVTSAQKNPTAFYLCASSSRIAYNEQFFGPGTRLTVL.

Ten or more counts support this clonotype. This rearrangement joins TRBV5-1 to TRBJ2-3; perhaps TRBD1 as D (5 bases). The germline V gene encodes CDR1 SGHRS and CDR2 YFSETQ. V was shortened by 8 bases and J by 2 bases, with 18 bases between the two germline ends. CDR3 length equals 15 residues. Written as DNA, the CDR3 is TGCGCCAGTTCAAAAGAAGGGGATCTCACAGATACGCAGTATTTT. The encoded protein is CASSKEGDLTDTQYF.

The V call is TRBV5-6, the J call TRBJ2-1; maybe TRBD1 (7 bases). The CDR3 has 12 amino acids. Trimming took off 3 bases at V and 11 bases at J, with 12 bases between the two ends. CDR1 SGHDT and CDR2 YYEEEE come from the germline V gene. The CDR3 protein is CASSWGDSQQFF. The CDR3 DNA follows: TGTGCCAGCAGCTGGGGGGACAGCCAGCAGTTCTTC.

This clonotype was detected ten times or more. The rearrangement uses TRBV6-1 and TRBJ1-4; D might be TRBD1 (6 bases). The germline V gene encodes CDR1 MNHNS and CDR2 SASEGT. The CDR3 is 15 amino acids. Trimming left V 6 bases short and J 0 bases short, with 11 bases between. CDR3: CASRTGGATNEKLFF. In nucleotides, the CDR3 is TGTGCCAGCAGGACAGGAGGAGCAACTAATGAAAAACTGTTTTTT.

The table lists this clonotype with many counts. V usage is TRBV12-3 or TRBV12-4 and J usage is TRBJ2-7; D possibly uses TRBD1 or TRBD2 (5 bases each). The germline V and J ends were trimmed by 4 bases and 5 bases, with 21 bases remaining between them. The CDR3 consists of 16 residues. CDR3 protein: CASSSPGPNMVHEQYF. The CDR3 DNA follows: TGTGCCAGCAGTTCCCCGGGACCAAATATGGTCCACGAGCAGTACTTC.

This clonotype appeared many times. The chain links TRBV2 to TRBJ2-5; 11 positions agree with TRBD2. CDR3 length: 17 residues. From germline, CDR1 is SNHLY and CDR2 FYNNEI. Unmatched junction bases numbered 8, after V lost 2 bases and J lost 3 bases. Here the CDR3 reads CASSEPGLAGYEETQYF. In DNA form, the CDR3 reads TGTGCCAGCAGTGAACCCGGACTAGCGGGCTACGAAGAGACCCAGTACTTC.

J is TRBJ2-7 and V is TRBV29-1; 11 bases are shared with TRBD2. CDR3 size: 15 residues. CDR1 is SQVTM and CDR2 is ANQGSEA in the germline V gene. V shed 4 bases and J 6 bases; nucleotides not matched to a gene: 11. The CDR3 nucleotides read TGCAGCGTTGGCTTACTGCTAGCGGGAGGACGCGAGCAGTACTTC. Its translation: CSVGLLLAGGREQYF.

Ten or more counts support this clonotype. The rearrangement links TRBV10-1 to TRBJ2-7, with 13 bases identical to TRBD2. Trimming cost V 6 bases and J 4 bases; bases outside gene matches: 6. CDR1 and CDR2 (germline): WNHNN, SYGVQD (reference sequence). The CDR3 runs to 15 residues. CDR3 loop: CASSRLAGGGYEQYF. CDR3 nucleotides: TGCGCCAGCAGCCGACTAGCGGGAGGAGGGTACGAGCAGTACTTC.

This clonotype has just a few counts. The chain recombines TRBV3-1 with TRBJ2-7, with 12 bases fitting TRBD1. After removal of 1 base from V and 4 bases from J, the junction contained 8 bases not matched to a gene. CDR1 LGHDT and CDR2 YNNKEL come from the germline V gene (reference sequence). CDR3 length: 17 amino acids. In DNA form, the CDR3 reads TGTGCCAGCAGCCAAGGATATCCGGGACAGGGGGCTTACGAGCAGTACTTC. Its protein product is CASSQGYPGQGAYEQYF.

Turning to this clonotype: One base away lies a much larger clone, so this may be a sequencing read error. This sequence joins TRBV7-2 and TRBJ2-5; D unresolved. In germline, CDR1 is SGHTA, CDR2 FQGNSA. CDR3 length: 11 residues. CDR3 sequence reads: CVSSPWETQYF. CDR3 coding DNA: TGTGTCAGCAGCCCGTGGGAGACCCAGTACTTC.

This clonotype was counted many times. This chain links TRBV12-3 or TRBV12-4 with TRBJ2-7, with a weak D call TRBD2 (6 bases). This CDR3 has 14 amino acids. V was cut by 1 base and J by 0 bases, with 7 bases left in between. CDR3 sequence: CASSLGGISYEQYF. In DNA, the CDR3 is TGTGCCAGCAGTTTAGGCGGGATCTCCTACGAGCAGTACTTC.

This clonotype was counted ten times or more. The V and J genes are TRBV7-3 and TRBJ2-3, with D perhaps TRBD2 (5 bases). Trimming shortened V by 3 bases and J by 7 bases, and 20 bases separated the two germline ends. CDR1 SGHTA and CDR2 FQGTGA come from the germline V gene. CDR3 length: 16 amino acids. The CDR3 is CASSFLGDSRINTQYF. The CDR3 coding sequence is TGTGCCAGCAGCTTCTTGGGAGACTCTAGAATAAATACGCAGTATTTT.

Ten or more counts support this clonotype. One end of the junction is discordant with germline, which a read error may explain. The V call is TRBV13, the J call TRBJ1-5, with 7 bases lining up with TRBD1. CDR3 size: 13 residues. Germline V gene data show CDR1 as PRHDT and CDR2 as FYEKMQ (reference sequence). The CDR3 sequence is CASSLDRDQPQHF. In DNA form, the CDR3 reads TGTGCCAGCAGTTTAGACAGGGATCAGCCCCAGCATTTT.

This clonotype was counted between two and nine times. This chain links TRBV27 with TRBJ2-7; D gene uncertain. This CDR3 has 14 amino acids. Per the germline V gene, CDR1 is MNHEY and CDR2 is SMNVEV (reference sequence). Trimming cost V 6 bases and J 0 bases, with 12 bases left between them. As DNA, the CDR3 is TGTGCCAGCAGGAGCACGACGGGCTCCTACGAGCAGTACTTC. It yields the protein CASRSTTGSYEQYF.

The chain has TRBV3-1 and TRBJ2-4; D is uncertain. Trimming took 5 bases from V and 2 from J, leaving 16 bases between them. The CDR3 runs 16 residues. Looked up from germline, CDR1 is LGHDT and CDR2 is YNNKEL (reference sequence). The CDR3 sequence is CASSATEVRSKNIQYF. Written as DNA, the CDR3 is TGTGCCAGCAGCGCTACTGAGGTCCGATCCAAAAACATTCAGTACTTC. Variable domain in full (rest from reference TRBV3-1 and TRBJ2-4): DTAVSQTPKYLVTQMGNDKSIKCEQNLGHDTMYWYKQDSKKFLKIMFSYNNKELIINETVPNRFSPKSPDKAHLNLHINSLELGDSAVYFCASSATEVRSKNIQYFGAGTRLSVL.

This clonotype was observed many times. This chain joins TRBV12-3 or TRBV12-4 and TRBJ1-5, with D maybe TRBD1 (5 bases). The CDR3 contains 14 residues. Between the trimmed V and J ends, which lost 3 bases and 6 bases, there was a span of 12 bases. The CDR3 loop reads CASSLRAGPQPQHF. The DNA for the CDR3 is TGTGCCAGCAGTTTGAGGGCAGGGCCTCAGCCCCAGCATTTT.

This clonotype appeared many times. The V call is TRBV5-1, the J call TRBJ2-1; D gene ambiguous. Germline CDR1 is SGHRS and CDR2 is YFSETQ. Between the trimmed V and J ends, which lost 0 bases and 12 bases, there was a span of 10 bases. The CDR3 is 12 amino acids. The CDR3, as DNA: TGCGCCAGCAGCTTGGAAGGTAGGGCGCAGTTCTTC. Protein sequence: CASSLEGRAQFF.

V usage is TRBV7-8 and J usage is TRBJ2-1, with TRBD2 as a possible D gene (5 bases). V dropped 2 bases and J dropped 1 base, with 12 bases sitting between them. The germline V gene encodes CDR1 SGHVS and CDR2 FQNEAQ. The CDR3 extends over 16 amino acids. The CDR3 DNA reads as TGTGCCAGCAGCTTAACGGTCGGCGGGTCCTACAATGAGCAGTTCTTC. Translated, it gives CASSLTVGGSYNEQFF.

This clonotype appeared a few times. The CDR3 is CASSLAGWTPLHF. The CDR3 coding sequence is TGTGCCAGCAGCTTGGCAGGGTGGACACCCCTCCACTTT. The V and J genes are TRBV7-3 and TRBJ1-6; a weak D match, TRBD1 (5 bases). Germline V gene lookup returns CDR1 SGHTA and CDR2 FQGTGA. This CDR3 is 13 amino acids long. Trimming left V 3 bases short and J 11 bases short, with 11 bases between.

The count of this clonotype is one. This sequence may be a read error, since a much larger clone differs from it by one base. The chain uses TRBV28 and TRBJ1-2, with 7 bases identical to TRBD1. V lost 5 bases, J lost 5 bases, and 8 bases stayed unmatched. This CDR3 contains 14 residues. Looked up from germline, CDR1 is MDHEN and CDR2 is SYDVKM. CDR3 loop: CASSVNDRVYGYTF. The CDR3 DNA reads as TGTGCCAGCAGTGTTAACGACAGGGTGTATGGCTACACCTTC.

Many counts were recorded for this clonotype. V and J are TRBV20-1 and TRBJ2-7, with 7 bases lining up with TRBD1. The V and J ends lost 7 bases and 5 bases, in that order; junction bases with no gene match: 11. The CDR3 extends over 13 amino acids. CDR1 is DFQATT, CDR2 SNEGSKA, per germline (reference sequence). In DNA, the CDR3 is TGCAGTGGTGTGGGGACAGATGTTAACGAGCAGTACTTC. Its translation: CSGVGTDVNEQYF.